This T cell receptor beta chain was found in a study of CD8 T cells in ankylosing spondylitis. Whole-study findings and limits: Blood from ankylosing spondylitis patients appeared to carry a characteristic roughly 8-variant TCR beta motif.

Per the germline V gene, CDR1 is LNHDA and CDR2 is SQIVND (reference sequence). V shed 3 bases, J shed 3 bases, and the junction held 8 bases outside the gene matches. The CDR3 extends over 16 amino acids. Regarding this clonotype: Its cognate antigen is unknown.

TCRdb fed the 5' RACE reads into MiXCR, producing one record per CDR3 protein. Of about 390,000 distinct CDR3 sequences listed, approximately 20% were seen once; the top ten hold about 17%. Sequencing input: blood, either unsorted or a sorted T cell fraction (not recorded which). The rearrangement uses TRBV19 and TRBJ2-1; TRBD2 matches at 7 bases. The TCR was taken from a male donor with ankylosing spondylitis. In nucleotides, the CDR3 is TGTGCCAGTAGTATGGAACGGGAGGTCATCTACAATGAGCAGTTCTTC. Protein sequence: CASSMEREVIYNEQFF.